This paragraph reports one T cell receptor beta chain. Its antigen is not identified. This table comes from immunoSEQ multiplex PCR, and its TCRdb copy is limited to in-frame clones, with some not included. This sample yields about 100,000 clones, of which over 70% are seen a single time; 8% to 9% belongs to the top ten. With 0 bases removed from V and 7 bases from J, the gap between germline ends came to 10 bases. Germline CDR1 PRHDT, CDR2 FYEKMQ (reference sequence). The CDR3 spans 13 residues. The source of the sample is a study of T cell responses to AZD1222 COVID-19 vaccine. General study points: It was only after the peak T cell response that any repertoires were sampled. Dominant at 160-218 and 743-854, vaccine-associated CD4 TCRs also spanned spike.

This specimen consisted of peripheral blood, obtained on day 0 of AZD1222 vaccination. The clonotype originates from an adult in good health. V usage is TRBV13 and J usage is TRBJ2-7, with a weak D call TRBD1 (5 bases). CDR3: CASSLGGLGEQYF. CDR3 nucleotide sequence: TGTGCCAGCAGCTTAGGGGGGCTGGGGGAGCAGTACTTC.